This T cell receptor beta chain was captured by sequencing in a study of CD8 T cells in Susac syndrome. It was with random hexamers that roughly 0.45 to 1 ug RNA was reverse transcribed. TCRdb recomputed calls from the immunoSEQ multiplex PCR reads with MiXCR, one row per CDR3 protein. The sample consists of fewer than 350,000 distinct CDR3 sequences, over 75% of them appearing once. Germline V gene data show CDR1 as LNHDA and CDR2 as SQIVND (reference sequence). The CDR3 covers 13 residues. Trimming pared 5 bases from V and 0 bases from J, leaving 8 bases between. This clonotype appeared a few times.

The source is a human donor with multiple sclerosis. The sequencing input was CD8+ T cells from PBMCs. The V gene is TRBV19, the J gene TRBJ2-7, with D maybe TRBD1 (6 bases). The CDR3 DNA reads TGTGCCAGTAGTGGGGACAACTCCTACGAGCAGTACTTC. Translation gives CASSGDNSYEQYF.